This T cell receptor (beta chain) was obtained from a study of identical twins. Trimming took 2 bases from V and 2 from J, leaving 13 bases between them. This CDR3 is 16 amino acids long. Germline-derived CDR1 and CDR2 are SGHVS and FQNEAQ. MiXCR was run by TCRdb on the 5' RACE reads, yielding one entry per CDR3 protein. The sample shows 1.5 million to 2 million distinct CDR3 sequences, roughly a third of them seen only once. The sample holds a few counts of this clonotype. This chain links TRBV7-8 with TRBJ2-1; a possible D gene is TRBD2 (5 bases). The material sequenced was cord blood. The clonotype was recovered from a newborn girl in good health. CDR3: CASSLRRETTYNEQFF. The CDR3 DNA sequence: TGTGCCAGCAGCTTAAGAAGGGAGACCACCTACAATGAGCAGTTCTTC.